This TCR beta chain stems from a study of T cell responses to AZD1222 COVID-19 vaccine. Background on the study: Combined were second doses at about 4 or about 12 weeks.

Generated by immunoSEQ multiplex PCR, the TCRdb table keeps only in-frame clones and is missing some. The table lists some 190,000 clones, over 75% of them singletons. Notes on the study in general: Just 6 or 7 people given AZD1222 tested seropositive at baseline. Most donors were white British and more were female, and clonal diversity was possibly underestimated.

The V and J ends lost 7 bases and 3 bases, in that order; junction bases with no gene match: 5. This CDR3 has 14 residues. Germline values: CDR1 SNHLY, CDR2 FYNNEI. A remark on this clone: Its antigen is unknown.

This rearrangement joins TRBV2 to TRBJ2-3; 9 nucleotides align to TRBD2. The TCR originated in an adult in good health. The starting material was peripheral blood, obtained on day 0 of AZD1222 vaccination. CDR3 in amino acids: CASILAGRTDTQYF. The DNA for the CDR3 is TGTGCCAGCATTCTAGCGGGGCGGACAGATACGCAGTATTTT.